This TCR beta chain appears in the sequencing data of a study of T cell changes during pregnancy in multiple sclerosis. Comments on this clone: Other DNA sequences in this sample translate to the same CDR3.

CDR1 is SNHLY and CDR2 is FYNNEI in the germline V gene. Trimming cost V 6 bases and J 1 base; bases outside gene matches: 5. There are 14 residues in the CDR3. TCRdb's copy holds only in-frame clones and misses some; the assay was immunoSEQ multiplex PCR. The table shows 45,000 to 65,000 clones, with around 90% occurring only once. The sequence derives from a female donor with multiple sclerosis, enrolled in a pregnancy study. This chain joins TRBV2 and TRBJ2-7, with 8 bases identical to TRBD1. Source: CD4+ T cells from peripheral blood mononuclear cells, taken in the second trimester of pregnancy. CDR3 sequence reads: CASRRQGSSYEQYF. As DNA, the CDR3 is TGTGCCAGCAGGAGACAGGGGTCATCCTACGAGCAGTACTTC.